The 4 T cell receptor beta chains in this list originate from one sample, sequenced in a study of molecular identifiers for immune sequencing clone quantification. One entry per CDR3 protein results from TCRdb running MiXCR on the PCR reads. The sample yields around 54,000 distinct CDR3 sequences, approximately 25% seen once. The sequenced sample consisted of naive CD8+ T cells from blood, with Jurkat cell RNA spiked in. Subset of the sample: FACS-sorted CD8+CD4-CCR7+CD45RA+ naive T cells. The receptors originated from a human donor in good health. Some libraries in this study had Jurkat cell RNA spiked in.

This clonotype showed up just a few times. V is TRBV12-3 or TRBV12-4 and J is TRBJ2-5; 9 bases align to TRBD2. Losses at the gene ends were 3 bases for V and 2 bases for J; bases not matched to a gene: 4. The CDR3 has 15 residues. The CDR3 DNA is TGTGCCAGCAGTTTTCGGGGACTAGCACAAGAGACCCAGTACTTC. Its protein product is CASSFRGLAQETQYF.

This clonotype was picked up many times. The chain employs TRBV19 and TRBJ2-7; D is possibly TRBD1 (5 bases). V shed 6 bases and J shed 2 bases, with 17 bases lying between them. The CDR3 covers 15 residues. Looked up from germline, CDR1 is LNHDA and CDR2 is SQIVND (reference sequence). Here the CDR3 reads CASSRGDSDTYEQYF. In nucleotides, the CDR3 is TGTGCCAGTAGCCGCGGCGACAGCGATACCTACGAGCAGTACTTC.

This clonotype was found many times. The chain couples TRBV5-5 to TRBJ2-5; 8 bases map to TRBD1. CDR1 is SGHKS and CDR2 is YYEKEE in the germline V gene (reference sequence). V trimming: 4 bases; J trimming: 1 base; junction bases outside the gene matches: 3. CDR3 length: 14 residues. The CDR3 sequence: CASSPTGVQETQYF. DNA of the CDR3: TGTGCCAGCAGCCCGACAGGGGTCCAAGAGACCCAGTACTTC. The full variable domain, rest sourced from reference TRBV5-5 and TRBJ2-5, is DAGVTQSPTHLIKTRGQQVTLRCSPISGHKSVSWYQQVLGQGPQFIFQYYEKEERGRGNFPDRFSARQFPNYSSELNVNALLLGDSALYLCASSPTGVQETQYFGPGTRLLVL.

This clonotype was observed a handful of times. A much larger clonotype is one base distant, so this may be a read error. The V call is TRBV4-1, the J call TRBJ2-1; a weak D match, TRBD2 (5 bases). Trimming stripped 4 bases from V and 0 bases from J, with 19 bases between. Per the germline V gene, CDR1 is MGHRA and CDR2 is YSYEKL. The CDR3 is 18 residues long. CDR3 region: CASSPNPPLAVSYNEQFF. In nucleotides, the CDR3 is TGCGCCAGCAGCCCTAACCCCCCCCTAGCAGTCTCCTACAATGAGCAGTTCTTC.